Shown below are 3 T cell receptor beta chains from a single sample sequenced in a study of blood T cells in healthy people across ages. The authors ran a second PCR of about 7 to 12 cycles using a sample-barcoded 5' primer and a J-beta primer mix. TCRdb re-called the 5' RACE reads through MiXCR, storing one row per CDR3 protein. The repertoire includes over 1.5 million distinct CDR3 sequences, around half of them detected once, and 2.1% sits in the top ten. What was sequenced was blood. These TCRs come from a woman between 40 and 55 years old in good health.

V is TRBV4-3 and J is TRBJ2-4, with D possibly TRBD1 on 6 matching bases. CDR1 and CDR2 from the germline V gene are LGHNA and YSLEER. The V gene lost 5 bases and the J gene lost 0 bases, with 11 bases spanning the gap. This CDR3 spans 15 amino acids. CDR3 sequence (DNA): TGCGCCAGCAGCTCTACAGGGCAAGCCAAAAACATTCAGTACTTC. This gives the protein CASSSTGQAKNIQYF.

In its sample, this clonotype was seen a few times. This rearrangement joins TRBV10-2 to TRBJ2-3; 7 nucleotides agree with TRBD1. This CDR3 has 13 amino acids. Germline CDR1 and CDR2: WSHSY and SAAADI. The V and J ends lost 11 bases and 4 bases, in that order; junction bases with no gene match: 9. In nucleotides, the CDR3 is TGCGCCGCCCAGGGGGTGCAGTCAGATACGCAGTATTTT. Protein product: CAAQGVQSDTQYF.

This clonotype has a handful of counts. The chain couples TRBV7-2 to TRBJ2-7, with D perhaps matching TRBD1 (5 bases). Trimming removed 2 bases from V and 10 bases from J, with 15 bases in between. CDR1 and CDR2 from the germline V gene are SGHTA and FQGNSA. The CDR3 is 13 residues long. CDR3 sequence (DNA): TGTGCCAGCAGCTTAAAGGCGATAGGGGCCCAGTACTTC. This sequence encodes CASSLKAIGAQYF.